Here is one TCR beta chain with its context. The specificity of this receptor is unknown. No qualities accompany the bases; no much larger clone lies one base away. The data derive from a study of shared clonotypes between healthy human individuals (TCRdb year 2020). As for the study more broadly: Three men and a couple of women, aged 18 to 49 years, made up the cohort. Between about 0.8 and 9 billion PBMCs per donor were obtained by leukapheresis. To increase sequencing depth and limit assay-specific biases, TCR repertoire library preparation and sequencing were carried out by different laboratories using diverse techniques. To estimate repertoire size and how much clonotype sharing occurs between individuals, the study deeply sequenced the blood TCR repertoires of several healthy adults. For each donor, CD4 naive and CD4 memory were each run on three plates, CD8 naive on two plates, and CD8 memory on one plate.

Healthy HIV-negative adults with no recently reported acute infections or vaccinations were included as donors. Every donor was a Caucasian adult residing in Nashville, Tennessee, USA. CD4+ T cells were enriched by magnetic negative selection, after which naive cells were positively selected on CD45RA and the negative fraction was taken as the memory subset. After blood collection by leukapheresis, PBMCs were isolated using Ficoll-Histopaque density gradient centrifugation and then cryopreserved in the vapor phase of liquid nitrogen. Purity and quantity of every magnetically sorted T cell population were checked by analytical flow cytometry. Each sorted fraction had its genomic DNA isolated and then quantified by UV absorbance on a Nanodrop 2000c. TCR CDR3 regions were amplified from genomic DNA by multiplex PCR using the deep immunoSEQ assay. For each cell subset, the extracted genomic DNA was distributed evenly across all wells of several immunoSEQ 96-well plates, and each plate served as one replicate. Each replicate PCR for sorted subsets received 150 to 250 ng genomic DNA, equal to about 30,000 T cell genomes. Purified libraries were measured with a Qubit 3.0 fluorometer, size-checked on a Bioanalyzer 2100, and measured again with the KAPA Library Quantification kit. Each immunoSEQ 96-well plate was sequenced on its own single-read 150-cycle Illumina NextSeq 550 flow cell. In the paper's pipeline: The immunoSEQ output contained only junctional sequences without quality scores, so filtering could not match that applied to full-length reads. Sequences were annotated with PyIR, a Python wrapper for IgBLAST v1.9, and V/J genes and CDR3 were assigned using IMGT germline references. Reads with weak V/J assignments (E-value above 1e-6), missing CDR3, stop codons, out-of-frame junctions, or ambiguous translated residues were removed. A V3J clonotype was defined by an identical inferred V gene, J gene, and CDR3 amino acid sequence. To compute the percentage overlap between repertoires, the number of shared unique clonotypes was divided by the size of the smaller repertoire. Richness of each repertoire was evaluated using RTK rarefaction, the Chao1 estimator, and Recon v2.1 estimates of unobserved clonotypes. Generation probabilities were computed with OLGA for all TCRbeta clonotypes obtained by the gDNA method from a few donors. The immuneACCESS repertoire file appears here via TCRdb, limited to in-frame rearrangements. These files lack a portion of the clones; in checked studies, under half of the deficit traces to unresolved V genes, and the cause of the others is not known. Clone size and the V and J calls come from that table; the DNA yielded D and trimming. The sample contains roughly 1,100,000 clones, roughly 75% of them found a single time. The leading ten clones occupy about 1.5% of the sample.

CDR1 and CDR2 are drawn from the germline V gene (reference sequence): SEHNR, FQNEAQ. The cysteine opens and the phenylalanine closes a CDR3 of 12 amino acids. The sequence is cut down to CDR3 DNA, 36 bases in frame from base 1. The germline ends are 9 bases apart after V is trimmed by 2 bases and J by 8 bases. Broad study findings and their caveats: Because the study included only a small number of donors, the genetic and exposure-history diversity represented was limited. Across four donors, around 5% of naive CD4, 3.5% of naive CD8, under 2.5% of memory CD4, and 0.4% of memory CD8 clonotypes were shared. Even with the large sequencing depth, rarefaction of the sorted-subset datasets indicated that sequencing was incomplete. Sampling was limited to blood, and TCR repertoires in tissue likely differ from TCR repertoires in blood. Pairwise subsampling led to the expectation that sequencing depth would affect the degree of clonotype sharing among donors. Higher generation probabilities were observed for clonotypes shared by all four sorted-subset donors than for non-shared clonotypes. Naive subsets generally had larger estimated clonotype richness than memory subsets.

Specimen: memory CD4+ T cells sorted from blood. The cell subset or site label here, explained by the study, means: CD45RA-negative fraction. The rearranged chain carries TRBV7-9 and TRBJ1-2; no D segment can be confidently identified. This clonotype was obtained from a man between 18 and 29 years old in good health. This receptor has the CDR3 CASSLTFGGYTF. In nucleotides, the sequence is TGTGCCAGCAGCTTAACCTTTGGAGGCTACACCTTC. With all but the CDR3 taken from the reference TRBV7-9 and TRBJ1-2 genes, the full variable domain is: DTGVSQNPRHKITKRGQNVTFRCDPISEHNRLYWYRQTLGQGPEFLTYFQNEAQLEKSRLLSDRFSAERPKGSFSTLEIQRTEQGDSAMYLCASSLTFGGYTFGSGTRLTVV.